This T cell receptor (beta chain) was recorded in a study of blood T cell repertoires in COVID-19 (dated by TCRdb to about 2020). General notes on the study: Samples from collaborators originated in the United States, Italy and Spain and spanned both the acute and convalescent phases of COVID-19. The repertoires were released in a freely available public database intended as a resource for research on the immune response to SARS-CoV-2. The dataset comprised deeply sampled blood TCRbeta repertoires from subjects exposed to, actively infected with, or recovered from COVID-19. The sample metadata nearly always contained a de-identified subject ID, COVID-19 status, age in years and sex. Where available, HLA class I and class II types were taken from metadata supplied by the sample provider and were not determined by assay-based typing. The prospective study material was composed of cDNA or gDNA derived from T cells, B-cell-depleted T cells, or PBMCs. The samples were drawn from two sources: the first 160 participants of the ongoing ImmuneRACE study, and over 950 subjects contributed by 6 global collaborators.

TCRbeta CDR3 regions were amplified from genomic DNA using the immunoSEQ Assay, a bias-controlled multiplex PCR. The study's own analysis went as follows. Nucleated cell counts per sample were estimated from amplification of reference gene primers within the assay. Sequence reads were collapsed and filtered to measure the absolute abundance of every unique TCRbeta CDR3 rearrangement. For each sample, productive Simpson clonality was calculated as the square root of Simpson's diversity index over productive rearrangements. TCRdb limited this immuneACCESS table to in-frame rearrangements with V and J called. A share of clones is missing; checked studies link under half to unresolved V genes, and the rest is unexplained. That table furnishes V, J and clone size, whereas the DNA furnished D and trimming. This sample gives 220,000 or so clones in total; approximately 84% of them show up just once. The biggest ten clones account for 3% to 3.5% of the sample.

A second Seattle source provided samples from volunteer blood donors who had recovered from COVID-19. Each collaborating institution followed its own protocols to collect whole blood in K2EDTA tubes. For TCRbeta analysis, collaborators shipped samples as frozen whole blood, isolated PBMCs, or DNA extracted from either of those sample types. Taken from the germline V gene (reference sequence), the CDR1 and CDR2 loops are MNHEY and SMNVEV. Trimming leaves V shorter by 5 bases and J shorter by 4 bases, with the junction holding 4 bases beyond the gene matches. The CDR3 spans 15 residues, from the cysteine through the phenylalanine. The only DNA kept is the CDR3, 45 bases in frame from the first base. Concerning this clone itself: The antigen it recognizes is unknown. No much larger clone is present one base from it, and per-base qualities are unavailable.

Findings and caveats that apply to the study as a whole: The quantity of clinical and demographic metadata differed by source and by participant and was supplied without curation.

The sample consisted of peripheral blood. This chain joins TRBV27 to TRBJ1-6, and TRBD1 matches 8 of the central bases. This clonotype was obtained from a woman younger than 45 who had recovered from COVID-19. The DNA sequence is as follows: TGTGCCAGCAGTCCCGGACAGGGTTATAATTCACCCCTCCACTTT. The translation is CASSPGQGYNSPLHF.